Included here is one TCR beta chain sequence, with context. Treatment reported: preoperative locoregional IRX-2 cytokine immunotherapy. Samples came from a phase Ib trial of preoperative locoregional IRX-2 cytokine immunotherapy. Clones were read by immunoSEQ multiplex PCR, and TCRdb kept only the in-frame ones, dropping some. The table lists about 32,000 clones, under 85% of them singletons. The sample is drawn from a study of preoperative IRX-2 immunotherapy in early breast cancer. This TCR was recovered from a human donor with breast cancer. Here the sequenced sample was lymph node tissue, taken from a patient treated with IRX-2 immunotherapy.

The CDR3 is CAWAGTLRGTIYF. The CDR3 DNA follows: TGTGCCTGGGCTGGGACCCTTAGGGGGACCATATATTTT. V gene TRBV30 combines with J gene TRBJ1-3, with D perhaps TRBD1 (6 bases). The V end lost 5 bases, the J end lost 10 bases, and 18 bases lay between the germline ends. The CDR3 spans 13 residues. The V gene's germline CDR1 is GTSNPN and CDR2 SVGIG (reference sequence).